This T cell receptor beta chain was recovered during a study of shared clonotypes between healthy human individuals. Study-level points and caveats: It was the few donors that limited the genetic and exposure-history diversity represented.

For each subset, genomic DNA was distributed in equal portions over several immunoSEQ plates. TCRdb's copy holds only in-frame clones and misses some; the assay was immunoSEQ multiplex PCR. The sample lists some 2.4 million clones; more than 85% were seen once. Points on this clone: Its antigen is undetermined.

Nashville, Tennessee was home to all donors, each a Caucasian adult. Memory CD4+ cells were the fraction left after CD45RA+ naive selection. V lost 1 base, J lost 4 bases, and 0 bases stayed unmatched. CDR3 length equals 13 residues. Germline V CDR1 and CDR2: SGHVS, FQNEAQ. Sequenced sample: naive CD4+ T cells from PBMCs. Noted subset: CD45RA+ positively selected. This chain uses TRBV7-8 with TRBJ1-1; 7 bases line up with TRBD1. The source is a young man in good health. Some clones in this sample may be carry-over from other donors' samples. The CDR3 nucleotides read TGTGCCAGCAGCTTAGACAGGGGCACTGAAGCTTTCTTT. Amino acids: CASSLDRGTEAFF.